A single T cell receptor beta chain is shown here with its context. What it binds is unknown. RNA transcripts served as the template for amplifying TCR beta CDR3 regions. The primer set for the first-round RT-PCR of the TCR CDR3 was HTBI. TCRdb itself ran the multiplex PCR reads through MiXCR, one entry per CDR3 protein. The repertoire holds 300,000 to 450,000 distinct CDR3 sequences, with around 15% as singletons. From germline, CDR1 is SEHNR and CDR2 FQNEAQ (reference sequence). The V and J ends lost 2 bases and 0 bases respectively, with 9 bases between them. The CDR3 runs 15 residues. This specimen comes from a study of T cells in Graves' hyperthyroidism and ophthalmopathy. Among ophthalmopathy patients, the Clinical Activity Score reached at least 3, the NOSPECS grade reached at least 4, and duration remained under 3 months. Whole-study findings and limits: Ophthalmopathy onset followed model prediction by a median around 6.9 months. Separating ophthalmopathy from stable hyperthyroidism was achieved by a 13 V-J model.

Sequenced material: blood. This rearrangement joins TRBV7-9 to TRBJ2-3; D is uncertain. The sequence derives from a woman in her 30s with Graves' ophthalmopathy. Here the CDR3 reads CASSLKWQSTDTQYF. The CDR3 bases are TGTGCCAGCAGCTTAAAGTGGCAGAGCACAGATACGCAGTATTTT.